In its sample, the clone carrying this T cell receptor beta chain was seen a few times. The source of the sample is a study of T cells in Graves' hyperthyroidism and ophthalmopathy. RNA transcripts served as the template for amplifying TCR beta CDR3 regions. Primed by the HTBI set, a first-round RT-PCR was run on the TCR CDR3. TCRdb re-analysed the multiplex PCR reads in MiXCR, keeping a single row per CDR3 protein. The sample shows under 550,000 distinct CDR3 sequences, roughly 13% of them seen only once. V was clipped by 1 base and J by 7 bases, with 18 bases between them. Germline CDR1 is DFQATT and CDR2 is SNEGSKA (reference sequence). CDR3 length equals 15 residues.

The V gene is TRBV20-1, the J gene TRBJ2-3; D is uncertain. This receptor was obtained from a woman aged 18-35 years with Graves' hyperthyroidism. Material for sequencing was blood. CDR3 sequence: CSARGDWPSIYTQYF. Written as DNA, the CDR3 is TGCAGTGCTAGAGGAGACTGGCCTTCAATCTATACGCAGTATTTT.